The clone carrying this T cell receptor beta chain was counted a few times. Its antigen remains unknown. Healthy Caucasians alone served as donors. This entry is derived from a study of identical twins. The study, taken as a whole, reports: Beta out-of-frame twin sharing showed a weaker excess. Memory repertoires lacked the insertion deficit that abundant cord blood beta clonotypes showed.

Trimming shortened V by 6 bases and J by 0 bases, and 17 bases separated the two germline ends. CDR1 and CDR2 from the germline V gene are DFQATT and SNEGSKA (reference sequence). This CDR3 has 15 residues. Using its own MiXCR run on the 5' RACE reads, TCRdb lists one record per CDR3 protein. Seen here are just under 550,000 distinct CDR3 sequences, 13% to 15% observed once, and the top ten hold roughly 0.42%. These data also formed part of another study, on yellow fever vaccine responses in identical twins. According to that study: Twins' T cell vaccine responses reportedly looked partly convergent, partly personalized.

V usage is TRBV20-1 and J usage is TRBJ2-5; weak D call: TRBD2 (6 bases). The clonotype was recovered from a woman between 18 and 29 years old in good health. Input material: CD4+ T cells sorted from blood. CDR3 coding DNA: TGCAGTGCCGCCGTGATGGCGGGGTACCAAGAGACCCAGTACTTC. Translation: CSAAVMAGYQETQYF.